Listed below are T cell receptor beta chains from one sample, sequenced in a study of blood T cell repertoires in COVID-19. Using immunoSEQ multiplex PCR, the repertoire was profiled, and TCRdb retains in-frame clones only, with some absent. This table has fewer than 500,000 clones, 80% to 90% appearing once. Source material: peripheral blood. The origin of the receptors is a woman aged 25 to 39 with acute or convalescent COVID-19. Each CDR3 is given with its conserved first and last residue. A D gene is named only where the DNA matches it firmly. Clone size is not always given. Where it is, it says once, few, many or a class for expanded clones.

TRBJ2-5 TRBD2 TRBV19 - CASRPGLAAETQYF TGTGCCAGTAGACCAGGACTAGCTGCAGAGACCCAGTACTTC
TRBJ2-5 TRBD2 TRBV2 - CASSGWGGVLETQYF TGTGCCAGCAGTGGATGGGGGGGGGTCTTGGAGACCCAGTACTTC
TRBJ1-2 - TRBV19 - CASSILSEYGYTF TGTGCCAGTAGTATCCTGTCGGAGTATGGCTACACCTTC
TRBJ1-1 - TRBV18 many CASSSFNTEAFF TGTGCCAGCTCATCCTTTAACACTGAAGCTTTCTTT
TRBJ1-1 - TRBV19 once CASSMGGPEAFF TGTGCCAGTAGTATGGGGGGGCCTGAAGCTTTCTTT
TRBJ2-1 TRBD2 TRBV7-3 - CASSRSGGVNPYNEQFF TGTGCCAGCAGCAGAAGCGGGGGGGTAAATCCCTACAATGAGCAGTTCTTC
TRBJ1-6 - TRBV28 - CASTLGGRRNSPLHF TGTGCCAGCACCCTTGGGGGCAGGAGGAATTCACCCCTCCACTTT
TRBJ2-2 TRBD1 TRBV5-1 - CASRYAGTGNTGELFF TGCGCCAGCAGATATGCCGGGACAGGGAACACCGGGGAGCTGTTTTTT
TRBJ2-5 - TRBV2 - CASTAMAGGEQETQYF TGTGCCAGCACAGCGATGGCGGGCGGGGAACAAGAGACCCAGTACTTC
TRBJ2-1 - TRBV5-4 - CASSFVNEQFF TGTGCCAGCAGCTTCGTCAATGAGCAGTTCTTC
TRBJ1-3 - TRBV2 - CASLGSGGLYGNTIYF TGTGCCAGCTTAGGTTCAGGTGGACTGTATGGAAACACCATATATTTT
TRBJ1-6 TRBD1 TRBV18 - CASSSQGAGLHF TGTGCCAGCTCGTCCCAGGGGGCAGGACTCCACTTT
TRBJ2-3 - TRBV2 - CASIRWPGKDTQYF TGTGCCAGCATCCGCTGGCCGGGGAAAGATACGCAGTATTTT
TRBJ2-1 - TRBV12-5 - CASGLLYQGSNNEQFF TGTGCTAGTGGTTTGTTGTATCAGGGAAGCAACAATGAGCAGTTCTTC
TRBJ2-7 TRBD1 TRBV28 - CASSPGTGSYEQYF TGTGCCAGCAGTCCCGGGACAGGGTCCTACGAGCAGTACTTC
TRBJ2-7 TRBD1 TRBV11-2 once CASSGQGPRYEQYF TGTGCCAGCAGCGGACAGGGTCCGCGGTACGAGCAGTACTTC
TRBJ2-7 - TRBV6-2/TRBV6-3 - CASCSQGKTYEQYF TGTGCCAGCTGTTCCCAGGGTAAAACCTACGAGCAGTACTTC
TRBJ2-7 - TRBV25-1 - CASHSRVGSEQYF TGTGCCAGCCACAGCAGGGTGGGATCCGAGCAGTACTTC
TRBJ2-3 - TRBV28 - CASSLPRQLTDTQYF TGTGCCAGCAGTCTCCCGCGACAGCTCACAGATACGCAGTATTTT
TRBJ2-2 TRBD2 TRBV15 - CATSSGGGLTGELFF TGTGCCACCAGCAGTGGCGGGGGGCTAACCGGGGAGCTGTTTTTT
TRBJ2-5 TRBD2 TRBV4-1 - CASSQYLGGGQETQYF TGCGCCAGCAGTCAATATCTAGGCGGGGGCCAAGAGACCCAGTACTTC
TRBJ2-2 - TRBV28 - CASSYRDTGELFF TGTGCCAGCAGTTATCGGGACACCGGGGAGCTGTTTTTT
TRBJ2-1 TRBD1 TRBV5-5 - CASSSTGTGLNEQFF TGTGCCAGCAGCAGCACCGGGACAGGACTGAATGAGCAGTTCTTC
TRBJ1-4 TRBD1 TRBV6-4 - CASSQGVGEKLFF TGTGCCAGCAGCCAGGGGGTTGGTGAAAAACTGTTTTTT
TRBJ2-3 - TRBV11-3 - CASSFGRGTDTQYF TGTGCCAGCAGCTTCGGCAGGGGCACAGATACGCAGTATTTT
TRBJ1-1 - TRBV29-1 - CSVGYSEAFF TGCAGCGTTGGCTACAGTGAAGCTTTCTTT
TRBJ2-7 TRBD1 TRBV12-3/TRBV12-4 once CASSYRGEQYF TGTGCCAGCAGTTACAGGGGCGAGCAGTACTTC
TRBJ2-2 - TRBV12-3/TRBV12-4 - CASRRQDTGELFF TGTGCCAGCAGGAGACAGGACACCGGGGAGCTGTTTTTT
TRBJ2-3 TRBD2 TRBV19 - CASSIRTSPETDTQYF TGTGCCAGTAGTATACGGACTAGCCCCGAGACAGATACGCAGTATTTT
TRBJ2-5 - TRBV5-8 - CASSLDRAGKETQYF TGTGCCAGCAGCTTGGATCGGGCCGGGAAAGAGACCCAGTACTTC
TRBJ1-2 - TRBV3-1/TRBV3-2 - CASSHHRTDYGYTF TGTGCCAGCAGCCACCACCGGACAGATTATGGCTACACCTTC
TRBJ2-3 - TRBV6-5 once CASSPGDTQYF TGTGCCAGCAGCCCGGGAGATACGCAGTATTTT
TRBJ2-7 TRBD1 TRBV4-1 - CASSWTGNEQYF TGCGCCAGCAGCTGGACAGGGAACGAGCAGTACTTC
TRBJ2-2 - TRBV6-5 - CASIAWPNTGELFF TGTGCCAGCATCGCCTGGCCGAACACCGGGGAGCTGTTTTTT
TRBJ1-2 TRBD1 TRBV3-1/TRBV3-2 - CASSQGFAGGVHGYTF TGTGCCAGCAGCCAAGGCTTCGCAGGGGGCGTCCATGGCTACACCTTC